This TCR beta chain was sequenced for a study of identical twins. General study points: It was out-of-frame TCR alpha sharing in monozygotic twins that models underestimated. Weaker excess twin sharing was observed in beta out-of-frame sequences.

CDR3 length: 14 residues. CDR1 is SSHAT, CDR2 FNYEAQ, per germline (reference sequence). V lost 5 bases to trimming and J lost 7 bases, with 14 bases between them. All donors were healthy Caucasians. Unique molecular identifiers were present on the cDNA, and a universal primer site came from template switching. TCRdb re-analysed the 5' RACE reads in MiXCR, keeping a single row per CDR3 protein. The sample carries roughly 250,000 distinct CDR3 sequences, about 14% recorded once. This clonotype has ten or more counts. No antigen is known for it. V gene TRBV7-7 combines with J gene TRBJ1-4; no clear D gene. The TCR sequence derives from a woman aged 18-29 years in good health. Sequenced material: memory (CD45RO+) T cells sorted from blood. The CDR3 DNA sequence: TGTGCCAGCAGCGCGGGTGGGCAGAGTGAAAAACTGTTTTTT. This gives the protein CASSAGGQSEKLFF.